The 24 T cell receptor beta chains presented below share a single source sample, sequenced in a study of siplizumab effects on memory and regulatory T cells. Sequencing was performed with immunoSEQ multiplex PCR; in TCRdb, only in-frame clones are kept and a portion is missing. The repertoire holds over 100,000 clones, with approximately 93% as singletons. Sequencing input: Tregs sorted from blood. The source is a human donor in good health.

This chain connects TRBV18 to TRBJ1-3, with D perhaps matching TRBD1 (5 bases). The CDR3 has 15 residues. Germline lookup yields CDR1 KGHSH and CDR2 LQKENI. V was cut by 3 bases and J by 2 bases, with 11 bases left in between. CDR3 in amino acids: CASSPTTDPGNTIYF. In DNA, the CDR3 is TGTGCCAGCTCACCGACGACAGACCCTGGAAACACCATATATTTT.

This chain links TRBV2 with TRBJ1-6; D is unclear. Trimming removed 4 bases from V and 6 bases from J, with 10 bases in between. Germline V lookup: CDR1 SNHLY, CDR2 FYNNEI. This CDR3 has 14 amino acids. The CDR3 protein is CASSAFGRNSPLHF. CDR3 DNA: TGTGCCAGCAGTGCATTCGGGCGTAATTCACCCCTCCACTTT.

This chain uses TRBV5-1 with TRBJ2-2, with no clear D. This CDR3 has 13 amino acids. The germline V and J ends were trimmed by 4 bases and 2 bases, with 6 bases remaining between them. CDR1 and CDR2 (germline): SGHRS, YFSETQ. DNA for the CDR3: TGCGCCAGCAGCACGATAAACACCGGGGAGCTGTTTTTT. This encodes CASSTINTGELFF.

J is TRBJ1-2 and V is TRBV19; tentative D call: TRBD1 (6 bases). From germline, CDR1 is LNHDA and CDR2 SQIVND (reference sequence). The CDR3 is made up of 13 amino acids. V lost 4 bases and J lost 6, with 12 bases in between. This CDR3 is CASSRQVVDGYTF. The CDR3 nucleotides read TGTGCCAGTAGTAGACAGGTCGTAGATGGCTACACCTTC.

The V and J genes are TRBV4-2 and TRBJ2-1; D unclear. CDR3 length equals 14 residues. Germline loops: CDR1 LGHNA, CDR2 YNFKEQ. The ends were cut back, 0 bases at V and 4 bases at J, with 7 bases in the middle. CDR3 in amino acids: CASSQDVRYNEQFF. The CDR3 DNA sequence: TGTGCCAGCAGCCAAGATGTCCGATACAATGAGCAGTTCTTC.

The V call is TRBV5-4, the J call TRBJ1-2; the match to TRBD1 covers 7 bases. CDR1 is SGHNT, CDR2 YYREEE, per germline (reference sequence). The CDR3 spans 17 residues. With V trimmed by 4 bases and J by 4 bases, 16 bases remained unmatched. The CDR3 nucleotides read TGTGCCAGCAGCCCACATCGGGAGGGGGCGTTGGGCTATGGCTACACCTTC. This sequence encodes CASSPHREGALGYGYTF.

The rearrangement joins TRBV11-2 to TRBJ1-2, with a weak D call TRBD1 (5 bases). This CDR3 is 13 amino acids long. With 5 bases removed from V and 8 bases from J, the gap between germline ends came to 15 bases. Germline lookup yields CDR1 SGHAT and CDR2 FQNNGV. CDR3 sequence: CASSRGPGPGYTF. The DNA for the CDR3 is TGTGCCAGCAGCCGTGGGCCGGGGCCCGGCTACACCTTC.

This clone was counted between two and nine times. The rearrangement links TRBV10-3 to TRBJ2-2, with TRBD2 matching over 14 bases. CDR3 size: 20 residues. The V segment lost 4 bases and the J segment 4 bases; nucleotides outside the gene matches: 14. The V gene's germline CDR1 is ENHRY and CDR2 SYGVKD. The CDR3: CAISGASGTSGRKVTGELFF. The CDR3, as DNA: TGTGCCATCAGTGGGGCATCAGGGACTAGCGGGAGAAAGGTCACCGGGGAGCTGTTTTTT.

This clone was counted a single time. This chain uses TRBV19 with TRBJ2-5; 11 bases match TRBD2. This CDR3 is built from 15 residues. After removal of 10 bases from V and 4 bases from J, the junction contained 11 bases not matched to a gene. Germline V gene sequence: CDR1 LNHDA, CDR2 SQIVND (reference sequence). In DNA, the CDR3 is TGTGCCACTTCGACCGGGACTAGCGGAAGAGAGACCCAGTACTTC. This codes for CATSTGTSGRETQYF.

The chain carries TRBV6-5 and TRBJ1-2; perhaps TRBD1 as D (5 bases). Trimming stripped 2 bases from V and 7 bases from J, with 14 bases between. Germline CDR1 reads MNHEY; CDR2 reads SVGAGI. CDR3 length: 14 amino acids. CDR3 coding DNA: TGTGCCAGCAGTTACGGGGCCAGGGCGGGTGGCTACACCTTC. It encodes CASSYGARAGGYTF.

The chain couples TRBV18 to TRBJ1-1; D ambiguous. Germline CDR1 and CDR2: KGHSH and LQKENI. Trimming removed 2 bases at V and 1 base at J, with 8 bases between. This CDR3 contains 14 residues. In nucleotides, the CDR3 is TGTGCCAGCTCACCAGTGACGGGGAACACTGAAGCTTTCTTT. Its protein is CASSPVTGNTEAFF.

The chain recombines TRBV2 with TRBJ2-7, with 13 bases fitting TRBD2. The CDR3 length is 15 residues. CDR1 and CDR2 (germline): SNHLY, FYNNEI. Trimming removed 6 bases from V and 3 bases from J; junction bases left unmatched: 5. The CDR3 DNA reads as TGTGCCAGCAGGTTACTAGCGGGAGGGCTCTACGAGCAGTACTTC. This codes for CASRLLAGGLYEQYF.

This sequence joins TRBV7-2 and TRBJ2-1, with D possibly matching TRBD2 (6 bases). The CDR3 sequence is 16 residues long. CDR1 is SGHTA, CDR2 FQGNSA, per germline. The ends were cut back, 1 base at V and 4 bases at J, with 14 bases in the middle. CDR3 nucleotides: TGTGCCAGCAGCTTAGGGGCAGCGGAGGGATACAATGAGCAGTTCTTC. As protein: CASSLGAAEGYNEQFF.

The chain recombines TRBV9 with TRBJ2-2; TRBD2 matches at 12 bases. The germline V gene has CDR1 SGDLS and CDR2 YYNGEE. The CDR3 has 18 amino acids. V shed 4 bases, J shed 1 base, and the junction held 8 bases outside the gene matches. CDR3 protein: CASSTTGTSGLNTGELFF. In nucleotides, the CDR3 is TGTGCCAGCAGCACTACCGGGACTAGCGGGTTGAACACCGGGGAGCTGTTTTTT.

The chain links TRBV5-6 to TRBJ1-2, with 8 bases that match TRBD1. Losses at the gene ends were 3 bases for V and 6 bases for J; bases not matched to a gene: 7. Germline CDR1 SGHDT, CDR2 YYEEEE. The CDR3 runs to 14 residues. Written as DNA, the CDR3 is TGTGCCAGCAGCTGGACGGACAGGGCTAATGGCTACACCTTC. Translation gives CASSWTDRANGYTF.

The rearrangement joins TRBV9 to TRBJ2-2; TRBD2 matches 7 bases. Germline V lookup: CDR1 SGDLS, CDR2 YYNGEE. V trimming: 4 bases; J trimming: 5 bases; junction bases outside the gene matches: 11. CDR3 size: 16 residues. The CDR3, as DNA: TGTGCCAGCAGCCCCCGTTGGGCGGGAGATACCGGGGAGCTGTTTTTT. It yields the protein CASSPRWAGDTGELFF.

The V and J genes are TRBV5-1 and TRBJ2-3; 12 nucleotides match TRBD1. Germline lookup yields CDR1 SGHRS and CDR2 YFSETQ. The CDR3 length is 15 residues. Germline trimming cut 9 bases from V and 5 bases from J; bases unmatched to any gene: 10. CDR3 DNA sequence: TGCGCCACCAGAGGCGGGACAGGGGGCTTAGATACGCAGTATTTT. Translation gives CATRGGTGGLDTQYF. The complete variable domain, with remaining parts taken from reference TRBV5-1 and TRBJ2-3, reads KAGVTQTPRYLIKTRGQQVTLSCSPISGHRSVSWYQQTPGQGLQFLFEYFSETQRNKGNFPGRFSGRQFSNSRSEMNVSTLELGDSALYLCATRGGTGGLDTQYFGPGTRLTVL.

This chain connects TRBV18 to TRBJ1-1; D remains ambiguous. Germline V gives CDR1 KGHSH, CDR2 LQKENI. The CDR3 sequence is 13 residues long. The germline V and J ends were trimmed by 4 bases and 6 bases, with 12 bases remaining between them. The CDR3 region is CASSQSRMAEAFF. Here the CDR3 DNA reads TGTGCCAGCTCACAATCCAGGATGGCTGAAGCTTTCTTT. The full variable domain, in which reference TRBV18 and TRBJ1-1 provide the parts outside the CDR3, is NAGVMQNPRHLVRRRGQEARLRCSPMKGHSHVYWYRQLPEEGLKFMVYLQKENIIDESGMPKERFSAEFPKEGPSILRIQQVVRGDSAAYFCASSQSRMAEAFFGQGTRLTVV.

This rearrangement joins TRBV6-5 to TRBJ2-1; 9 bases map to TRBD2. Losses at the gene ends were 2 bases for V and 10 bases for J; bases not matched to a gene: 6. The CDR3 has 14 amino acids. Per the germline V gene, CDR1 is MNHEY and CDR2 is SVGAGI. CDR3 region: CASSYALAGREQFF. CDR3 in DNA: TGTGCCAGCAGTTACGCGCTAGCGGGAAGGGAGCAGTTCTTC.

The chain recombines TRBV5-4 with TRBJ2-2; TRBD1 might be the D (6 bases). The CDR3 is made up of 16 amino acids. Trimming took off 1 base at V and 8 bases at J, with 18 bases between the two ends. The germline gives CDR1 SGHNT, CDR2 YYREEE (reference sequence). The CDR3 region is CASSLPIHQGSGELFF. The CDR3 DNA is TGTGCCAGCAGCTTGCCAATACACCAGGGGTCAGGGGAGCTGTTTTTT. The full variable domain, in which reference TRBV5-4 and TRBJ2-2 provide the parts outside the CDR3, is ETGVTQSPTHLIKTRGQQVTLRCSSQSGHNTVSWYQQALGQGPQFIFQYYREEENGRGNFPPRFSGLQFPNYSSELNVNALELDDSALYLCASSLPIHQGSGELFFGEGSRLTVL.

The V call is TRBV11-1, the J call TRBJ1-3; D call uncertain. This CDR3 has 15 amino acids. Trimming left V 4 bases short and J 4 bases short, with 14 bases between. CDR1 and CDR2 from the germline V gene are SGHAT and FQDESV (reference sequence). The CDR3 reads CASSSGPTEGNTIYF. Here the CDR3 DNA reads TGTGCCAGCAGCTCCGGACCCACCGAGGGAAACACCATATATTTT. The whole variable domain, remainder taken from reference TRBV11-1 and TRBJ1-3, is EAEVAQSPRYKITEKSQAVAFWCDPISGHATLYWYRQILGQGPELLVQFQDESVVDDSQLPKDRFSAERLKGVDSTLKIQPAELGDSAMYLCASSSGPTEGNTIYFGEGSWLTVV.

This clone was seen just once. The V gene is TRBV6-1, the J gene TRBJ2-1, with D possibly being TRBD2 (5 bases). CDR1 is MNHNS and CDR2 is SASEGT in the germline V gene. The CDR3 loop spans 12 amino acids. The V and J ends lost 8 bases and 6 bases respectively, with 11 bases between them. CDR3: CASPSQTNEQFF. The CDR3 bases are TGTGCCAGCCCTAGCCAAACCAATGAGCAGTTCTTC.

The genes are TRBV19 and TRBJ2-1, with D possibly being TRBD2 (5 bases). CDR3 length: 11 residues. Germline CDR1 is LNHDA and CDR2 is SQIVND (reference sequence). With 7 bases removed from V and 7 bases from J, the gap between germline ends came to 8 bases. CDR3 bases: TGTGCCAGTACCCGAGGGAATGAGCAGTTCTTC. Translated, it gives CASTRGNEQFF.

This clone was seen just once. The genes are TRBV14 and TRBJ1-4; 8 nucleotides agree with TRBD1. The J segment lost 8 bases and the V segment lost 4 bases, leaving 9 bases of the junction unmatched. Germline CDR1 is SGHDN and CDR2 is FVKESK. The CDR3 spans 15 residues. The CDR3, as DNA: TGTGCCAGCAGCCTCGGACAGGGTCTATCCGAAAAACTGTTTTTT. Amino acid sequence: CASSLGQGLSEKLFF. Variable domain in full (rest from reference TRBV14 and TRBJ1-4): EAGVTQFPSHSVIEKGQTVTLRCDPISGHDNLYWYRRVMGKEIKFLLHFVKESKQDESGMPNNRFLAERTGGTYSTLKVQPAELEDSGVYFCASSLGQGLSEKLFFGSGTQLSVL.